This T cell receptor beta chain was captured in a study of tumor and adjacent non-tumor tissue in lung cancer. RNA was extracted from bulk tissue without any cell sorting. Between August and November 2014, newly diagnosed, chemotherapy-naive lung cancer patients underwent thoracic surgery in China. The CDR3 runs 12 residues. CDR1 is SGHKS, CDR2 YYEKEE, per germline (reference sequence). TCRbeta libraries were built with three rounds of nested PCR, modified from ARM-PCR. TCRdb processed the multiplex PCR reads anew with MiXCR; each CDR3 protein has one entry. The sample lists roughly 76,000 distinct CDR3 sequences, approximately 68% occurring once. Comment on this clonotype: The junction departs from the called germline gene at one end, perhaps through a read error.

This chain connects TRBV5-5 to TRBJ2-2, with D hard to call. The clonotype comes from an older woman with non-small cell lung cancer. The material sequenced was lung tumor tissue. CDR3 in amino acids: CVSSLVSGELFF. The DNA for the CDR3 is TGTGTCAGCAGCTTGGTGTCCGGTGAGCTGTTTTTT.